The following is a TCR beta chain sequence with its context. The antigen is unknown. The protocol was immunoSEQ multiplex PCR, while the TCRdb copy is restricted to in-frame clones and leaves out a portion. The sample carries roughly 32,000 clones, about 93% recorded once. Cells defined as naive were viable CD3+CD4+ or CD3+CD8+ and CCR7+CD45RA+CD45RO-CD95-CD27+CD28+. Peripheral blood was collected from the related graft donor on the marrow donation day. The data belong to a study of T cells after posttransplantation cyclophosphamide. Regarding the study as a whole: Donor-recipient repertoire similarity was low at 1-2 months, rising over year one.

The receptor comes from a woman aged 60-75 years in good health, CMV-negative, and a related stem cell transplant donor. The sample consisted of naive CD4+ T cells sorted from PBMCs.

As DNA, the CDR3 is TGTGCCAGCAGTGAGGCGGGGACAGATGTTATGCGGGGCTACACCTTC. Residues: CASSEAGTDVMRGYTF. The chain employs TRBV25-1 and TRBJ1-2, with 7 bases identical to TRBD1. This CDR3 has 16 amino acids. V lost 3 bases, J lost 8 bases, and 15 bases stayed unmatched. Germline V gives CDR1 MGHDK, CDR2 SYGVNS.